This T cell receptor (beta chain) appears in the sequencing data of a study of T cells in Graves' hyperthyroidism and ophthalmopathy. Whole-study findings and limits: Progression to ophthalmopathy was predicted a median of 6.5 months early.

This clonotype came up once. The antigen is not known. Patients with ophthalmopathy all had a Clinical Activity Score of at least 3, a NOSPECS grade of at least 4 and duration under 3 months. Lactation, pregnancy, other autoimmune disease or uncontrolled infection excluded patients. Clinicians diagnosed patients from clinical symptoms, serum thyroxine and TRAb, thyroid ultrasound and orbital computed tomography. It was RNA transcripts that yielded the amplified TCR beta CDR3 regions. A set of HTBI primers served as the primers for a first-round RT-PCR of the TCR CDR3. TCRdb re-called the multiplex PCR reads with MiXCR, one entry per CDR3 protein. Counted here are 350,000 or so distinct CDR3 sequences, less than 20% occurring once; the ten biggest clones make up about 16%. The germline gives CDR1 MNHEY, CDR2 SVGEGT. V lost 7 bases and J 3 bases, leaving 16 bases between the germline ends. The CDR3 consists of 14 residues.

The chain recombines TRBV6-2 or TRBV6-3 with TRBJ2-7, with a tentative D call TRBD1 (6 bases). The TCR sequence derives from a woman in her forties with Graves' ophthalmopathy. The sequenced material came from blood. The CDR3 nucleotides read TGTGCCAGCAACCCTGGGACAAGGGTCTACGAGCAGTACTTC. It yields the protein CASNPGTRVYEQYF.